The present entry profiles one T cell receptor beta chain with its context. Its antigen remains unidentified. This specimen comes from a study of T cell repertoires in cytomegalovirus infection. Study-wide background: CMV epitopes used comprised recently identified HLA-C-restricted ones and well-studied HLA-B-restricted ones. From public TCR beta signatures came an indication of both CMV infection and matching HLA type. Overall study findings and caveats: Adding up the frequency of public TCR beta families identified people who carried CMV plus the relevant HLA. Predominance within the ex vivo response was attributable to HLA-C-restricted CMV-specific TCR beta clonotypes.

TCRdb reprocessed the reads with MiXCR, giving one entry per CDR3 protein. The table lists about 770,000 distinct CDR3 sequences, roughly 28% of them singletons. The germline V gene has CDR1 SEHNR and CDR2 FQNEAQ (reference sequence). The V end lost 2 bases, the J end lost 6 bases, and 7 bases lay between the germline ends. CDR3 length: 12 amino acids. The chain is built from TRBV7-9 and TRBJ1-2, with D possibly being TRBD1 (5 bases). The sequence was collected from a human donor in good health (CMV status not recorded). Some clones in this sample may be carry-over from other donors' samples. Source: cultured CD8+ T cells from PBMCs, taken from culture after CMV antigen stimulation. The CDR3 protein is CASSLKGHGYTF. CDR3 sequence (DNA): TGTGCCAGCAGCTTAAAGGGGCATGGCTACACCTTC.